This T cell receptor (beta chain) emerged from a study of naive and memory T cell subsets. The beta constant-region primer was an equimolar mix of two oligonucleotides covering TRBC1 and TRBC2. TCRdb itself ran the UMI-ligation and nested PCR reads through MiXCR, one entry per CDR3 protein. The data show 130,000 to 150,000 distinct CDR3 sequences, 15% to 20% seen once. This CDR3 comprises 13 residues. The germline V gene has CDR1 MDHEN and CDR2 SYDVKM. Deletions cut 7 bases from V and 2 bases from J, with 11 bases between. This clonotype was observed a handful of times. This chain joins TRBV28 and TRBJ2-5; D call uncertain. Sequencing was carried out using naive CD4+ T cells from blood. The sequence was collected from a human donor in good health. The CDR3 DNA is TGTGCCAGCACGTCCTCCGAACAAGAGACCCAGTACTTC. This gives the protein CASTSSEQETQYF.